This TCR beta chain was identified in a study of cytomegalovirus exposure and HLA in healthy donors. Study-wide findings and caveats: An analysis done earlier found most TCR beta V segments productive about 87% or about 30% of the time. HLA alleles showed associations with 15,000 to 20,000 TCR beta sequences in a later analysis, at a 0.05 false discovery rate. A later analysis linked a missense DCLRE1C variant to TCR beta V- and J-gene trimming.

Concerning this clone itself: Its antigen is currently unknown.

The CDR3 extends over 18 amino acids. V was pared by 4 bases and J by 1 base, with 17 bases between. The germline V gene encodes CDR1 MNHEY and CDR2 SMNVEV (reference sequence). Donors were ostensibly healthy at sampling, although undocumented immune exposures were probable. PCR was performed using 60 Vbeta and 13 Jbeta primers. This table comes from immunoSEQ multiplex PCR, and its TCRdb copy is limited to in-frame clones, with some not included. Here the sample spans more than 140,000 clones, roughly 64% being singletons. The chain couples TRBV27 to TRBJ1-6, with D possibly TRBD1 on 5 matching bases. The sample taken for sequencing was PBMCs. The receptor was derived from a woman aged 25 to 45 in good health and CMV-seropositive. CDR3 DNA: TGTGCCAGCAGTTCATACCCTCGGGGGACGTCCTATAATTCACCCCTCCACTTT. It encodes CASSSYPRGTSYNSPLHF.